This T cell receptor beta chain was identified in a study of human T cells and chemical hapten exposure. Across the whole study: Small volume differences among pooled libraries mainly caused per-sample TCR yield variation.

Findings and limits, study-wide: Alopecia in all donors means immunity may differ from healthy individuals. Counts of TCRs above 1 in 1000 frequency stayed unchanged with DPC sensitization.

Time point noted: patch test 2, 6 weeks after DPC sensitization. Treatment defined: therapeutic diphenylcyclopropenone sensitization with weekly scalp DPC. This CDR3 has 16 amino acids. The ends lost 7 bases at V and 6 bases at J; junction bases unmatched: 12. Germline V lookup: CDR1 MNHNY, CDR2 SVGAGI (reference sequence). This clonotype was observed a few times. Its antigen is not known. TCRdb re-analysed the RACE reads in MiXCR, keeping a single row per CDR3 protein. The sample has nearly 55,000 distinct CDR3 sequences, just under 10% seen once. The chain uses TRBV6-6 and TRBJ2-1, with 10 bases fitting TRBD2. This sample comprised whole blood, obtained in connection with sensitization to the hapten diphenylcyclopropenone (DPC). This receptor was identified in a woman aged 45-60 years with alopecia areata. Some clones in this sample may be carry-over from other donors' samples. The CDR3 region has the DNA TGTGCCAGCATCTTGGATAGCGGGGGGCGGCCCAATGAGCAGTTCTTC. Translating it yields CASILDSGGRPNEQFF.